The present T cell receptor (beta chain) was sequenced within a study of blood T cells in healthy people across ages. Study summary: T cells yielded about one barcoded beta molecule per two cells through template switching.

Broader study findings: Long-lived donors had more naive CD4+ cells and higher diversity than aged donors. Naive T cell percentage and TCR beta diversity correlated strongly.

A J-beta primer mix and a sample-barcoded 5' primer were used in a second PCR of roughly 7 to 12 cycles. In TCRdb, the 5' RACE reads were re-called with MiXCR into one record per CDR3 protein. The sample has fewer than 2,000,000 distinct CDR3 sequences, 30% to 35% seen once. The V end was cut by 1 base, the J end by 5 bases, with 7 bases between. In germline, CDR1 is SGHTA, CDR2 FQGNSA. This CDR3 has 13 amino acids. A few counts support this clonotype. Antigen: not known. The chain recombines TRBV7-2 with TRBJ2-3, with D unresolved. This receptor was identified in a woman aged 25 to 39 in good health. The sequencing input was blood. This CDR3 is CASSLVRLDTQYF. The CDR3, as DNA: TGTGCCAGCAGCTTAGTGCGATTAGATACGCAGTATTTT.